The 32 T cell receptor beta chains listed next were all sequenced from one sample in a study of T cells in Graves' hyperthyroidism and ophthalmopathy. The source material, RNA transcripts, was used to amplify TCR beta CDR3 regions. The HTBI primer set drove a first-round RT-PCR of the TCR CDR3. Via MiXCR, TCRdb re-called the multiplex PCR reads, giving one row per CDR3 protein. The data show some 400,000 distinct CDR3 sequences, with more than 11% seen just once and 11% held by the top ten. Sequences were obtained from blood. The receptor source for this set is a woman aged 60 to 75 with Graves' hyperthyroidism.

This clonotype was counted at least ten times. The chain couples TRBV5-1 to TRBJ2-7; TRBD1 matches at 7 bases. The J segment lost 3 bases and the V segment lost 3 bases, leaving 6 bases of the junction unmatched. Germline CDR1 and CDR2: SGHRS and YFSETQ. The CDR3 runs to 14 residues. CDR3 region: CASSSGTANYEQYF. The CDR3 DNA sequence: TGCGCCAGCAGCTCCGGGACAGCAAACTACGAGCAGTACTTC.

There are many counts of this clonotype. Germline and junction disagree at one end, which may indicate a read error. The chain joins TRBV30 to TRBJ2-7; D ambiguous. CDR3 size: 12 residues. From germline, CDR1 is GTSNPN and CDR2 SVGIG (reference sequence). CDR3 nucleotides: TGTGCCTGTACTCGGGCCTCCCACGAGCAGTACTTC. This sequence encodes CACTRASHEQYF.

This clonotype was detected ten times or more. The chain joins TRBV6-1 to TRBJ2-7; 7 nucleotides match TRBD1. The germline V gene encodes CDR1 MNHNS and CDR2 SASEGT. V lost 5 bases and J lost 3; bases outside the gene matches: 7. The CDR3 is 14 amino acids. CDR3 bases: TGTGCCAGCAGTCACGGACAGGTGTACTACGAGCAGTACTTC. Its translation: CASSHGQVYYEQYF.

The sample holds many counts of this clonotype. The chain employs TRBV9 and TRBJ2-5; 9 nucleotides match TRBD1. This CDR3 has 17 amino acids. V trimming: 0 bases; J trimming: 5 bases; junction bases outside the gene matches: 11. CDR1 SGDLS and CDR2 YYNGEE come from the germline V gene. The CDR3 spells CASSVALRTGAGETQYF. The CDR3 DNA sequence: TGTGCCAGCAGCGTAGCCCTGAGGACAGGGGCGGGGGAGACCCAGTACTTC.

In this sample, this clonotype turned up many times. The chain recombines TRBV6-1 with TRBJ2-3, with 8 bases lining up with TRBD2. This CDR3 region has 15 residues. After removal of 10 bases from V and 1 base from J, the junction contained 10 bases not matched to a gene. The germline CDR1 and CDR2 sequences are MNHNS and SASEGT. This CDR3 reads CATTSGSAGTDTQYF. The CDR3 nucleotides are TGTGCCACAACCAGCGGGAGTGCCGGCACAGATACGCAGTATTTT.

The sample holds many counts of this clonotype. The V gene is TRBV3-1, the J gene TRBJ2-7; D could derive from TRBD1 or TRBD2 (5 bases each). The CDR3 has 14 amino acids. The V and J ends lost 2 bases and 0 bases respectively, with 8 bases between them. Germline V gene sequence: CDR1 LGHDT, CDR2 YNNKEL (reference sequence). CDR3 nucleotides: TGTGCCAGCAGCCAACGGGACCTCTCCTACGAGCAGTACTTC. Its translation: CASSQRDLSYEQYF.

The CDR3 is CAWSVGVPPGLNVAGTYEQYF. The CDR3 region has the DNA TGTGCCTGGAGTGTAGGTGTTCCACCGGGACTAAACGTAGCGGGGACCTACGAGCAGTACTTC. The chain uses TRBV30 and TRBJ2-7; 8 bases are shared with TRBD2. J was trimmed by 2 bases and V by 0 bases; bases with no gene match: 24. Germline-derived CDR1 and CDR2 are GTSNPN and SVGIG (reference sequence). CDR3 length: 21 residues.

This clonotype has at least ten counts. V is TRBV28 and J is TRBJ2-1; possibly TRBD1 or TRBD2 for D (7 bases each). The CDR3 length is 18 residues. Germline CDR1 is MDHEN and CDR2 is SYDVKM. V dropped 2 bases and J dropped 3 bases, with 20 bases sitting between them. Here the CDR3 DNA reads TGTGCCAGCAGTTTACGCCCCGGCAGGGGGGGGGACTACAATGAGCAGTTCTTC. Its protein is CASSLRPGRGGDYNEQFF.

The chain combines TRBV5-1 with TRBJ1-5; D not resolved. Trimming removed 3 bases at V and 0 bases at J, with 28 bases between. The CDR3 spans 21 residues. Per the germline V gene, CDR1 is SGHRS and CDR2 is YFSETQ. The CDR3 loop reads CASSSSARTSLPLSSNQPQHF. The CDR3 DNA reads TGCGCCAGCAGCTCTAGCGCAAGGACCTCCCTCCCGCTGAGTAGCAATCAGCCCCAGCATTTT.

This clonotype was picked up many times. CDR3 in amino acids: CSVGSSRGQTQYF. In DNA form, the CDR3 reads TGCAGCGTTGGATCGAGCAGGGGACAGACCCAGTACTTC. The chain employs TRBV29-1 and TRBJ2-5, with D perhaps matching TRBD1 (6 bases). V was trimmed by 4 bases and J by 6 bases, leaving 15 bases between them. The germline gives CDR1 SQVTM, CDR2 ANQGSEA. This CDR3 is 13 amino acids long. Complete variable domain (other parts from reference TRBV29-1 and TRBJ2-5): SAVISQKPSRDICQRGTSLTIQCQVDSQVTMMFWYRQQPGQSLTLIATANQGSEATYESGFVIDKFPISRPNLTFSTLTVSNMSPEDSSIYLCSVGSSRGQTQYFGPGTRLLVL.

This clonotype was seen many times. This rearrangement joins TRBV28 to TRBJ2-2; D unresolved. The CDR3 sequence is 13 residues long. Per the germline V gene, CDR1 is MDHEN and CDR2 is SYDVKM. V shed 8 bases and J shed 4 bases, with 11 bases lying between them. CDR3 sequence (DNA): TGTGCCAGCGAAAATTGGAGCACCGGGGAGCTGTTTTTT. Translated: CASENWSTGELFF.

This clonotype was seen repeatedly, ten times or more. This chain uses TRBV3-1 with TRBJ2-6; TRBD1 agrees at 7 bases. Trimming removed 5 bases from V and 0 bases from J; junction bases left unmatched: 4. Germline V gene data show CDR1 as LGHDT and CDR2 as YNNKEL (reference sequence). The CDR3 extends over 16 amino acids. The DNA of the CDR3 is TGTGCCAGCAGCAGACAGGGTAGCTCTGGGGCCAACGTCCTGACTTTC. It is translated as CASSRQGSSGANVLTF.

This rearrangement joins TRBV20-1 to TRBJ2-7; tentatively, D is TRBD2 (5 bases). Germline assignment: CDR1 DFQATT and CDR2 SNEGSKA (reference sequence). This CDR3 has 14 residues. With 1 base removed from V and 3 bases from J, the gap between germline ends came to 13 bases. In nucleotides, the CDR3 is TGCAGTGCTAGAGGCGGGTACGACTACTACGAGCAGTACTTC. Protein sequence: CSARGGYDYYEQYF.

Many counts were recorded for this clonotype. The chain couples TRBV11-2 to TRBJ1-2; 7 bases align to TRBD1. The J segment lost 4 bases and the V segment lost 5 bases, leaving 7 bases of the junction unmatched. CDR1 is SGHAT and CDR2 is FQNNGV in the germline V gene. The CDR3 covers 14 residues. This chain's CDR3 is CASSPGQEVYGYTF. CDR3 DNA: TGTGCCAGCAGCCCCGGACAGGAAGTCTATGGCTACACCTTC.

This clonotype was detected ten times or more. The chain employs TRBV27 and TRBJ2-7; 11 bases line up with TRBD2. V dropped 7 bases and J dropped 4; count of bases not matched to a gene: 6. Germline assignment: CDR1 MNHEY and CDR2 SMNVEV (reference sequence). This CDR3 contains 14 residues. The CDR3 reads CASIGTSGPYEQYF. The CDR3 nucleotides are TGTGCCAGCATAGGGACTAGCGGACCATACGAGCAGTACTTC.

This clonotype showed up many times. The chain combines TRBV28 with TRBJ1-2, with TRBD1 as a possible D gene (5 bases). This CDR3 comprises 12 residues. From germline, CDR1 is MDHEN and CDR2 SYDVKM. V shed 7 bases and J shed 4 bases, with 10 bases lying between them. The CDR3 protein is CASTSGGYGYTF. CDR3 sequence (DNA): TGTGCCAGCACTTCGGGGGGCTATGGCTACACCTTC.

This clonotype was detected many times. V usage is TRBV15 and J usage is TRBJ2-1, with TRBD2 matching over 8 bases. This CDR3 is built from 15 residues. CDR1 is LNHNV and CDR2 is YYDKDF in the germline V gene (reference sequence). V was pared by 0 bases and J by 2 bases, with 0 bases of the junction left unmatched. DNA of the CDR3: TGTGCCACCAGCAGAGATAGCGGGGCCTACAATGAGCAGTTCTTC. Translated: CATSRDSGAYNEQFF.

Many counts were recorded for this clonotype. This chain links TRBV18 with TRBJ2-7, with 9 bases identical to TRBD2. With 3 bases clipped from V and 7 bases from J, the junction kept 1 base outside the gene matches. The CDR3 has 12 amino acids. Germline V lookup: CDR1 KGHSH, CDR2 LQKENI. CDR3: CASSPTSGEQYF. CDR3 bases: TGTGCCAGCTCACCCACTAGCGGGGAGCAGTACTTC. The whole variable domain, filled in from reference TRBV18 and TRBJ2-7, reads NAGVMQNPRHLVRRRGQEARLRCSPMKGHSHVYWYRQLPEEGLKFMVYLQKENIIDESGMPKERFSAEFPKEGPSILRIQQVVRGDSAAYFCASSPTSGEQYFGPGTRLTVT.

The V call is TRBV25-1, the J call TRBJ2-7, with D perhaps TRBD2 (5 bases). This CDR3 comprises 15 residues. The germline gives CDR1 MGHDK, CDR2 SYGVNS. The V end lost 6 bases, the J end lost 6 bases, and 21 bases lay between the germline ends. CDR3 loop: CASRPRLGSLSEQYF. CDR3 sequence (DNA): TGTGCCAGCAGGCCCAGATTGGGGAGTTTGAGCGAGCAGTACTTC.

This clonotype was picked up a small number of times. J is TRBJ1-5 and V is TRBV24-1, with D possibly matching TRBD1 (6 bases). This CDR3 comprises 16 residues. Germline V gene lookup returns CDR1 KGHDR and CDR2 SFDVKD. With 3 bases removed from V and 5 bases from J, the gap between germline ends came to 16 bases. The DNA of the CDR3 is TGTGCCACCAGTGATCCAACAAGGGGGGGGGATCAGCCCCAGCATTTT. The encoded protein is CATSDPTRGGDQPQHF.

This clonotype was recorded at least ten times. V gene TRBV2 combines with J gene TRBJ1-1, with D tentatively TRBD1 (6 bases). V dropped 6 bases and J dropped 1 base, with 21 bases sitting between them. This CDR3 has 17 amino acids. Germline CDR1 is SNHLY and CDR2 is FYNNEI. The CDR3 spells CASRPEKYRVWNTEAFF. The CDR3 DNA reads as TGTGCCAGCAGGCCCGAAAAGTACAGGGTCTGGAACACTGAAGCTTTCTTT. The full variable domain, completed using reference TRBV2 and TRBJ1-1, is EPEVTQTPSHQVTQMGQEVILRCVPISNHLYFYWYRQILGQKVEFLVSFYNNEISEKSEIFDDQFSVERPDGSNFTLKIRSTKLEDSAMYFCASRPEKYRVWNTEAFFGQGTRLTVV.

The chain is built from TRBV20-1 and TRBJ2-7; D call uncertain. The CDR3 spans 8 residues. Germline values: CDR1 DFQATT, CDR2 SNEGSKA (reference sequence). V shed 5 bases and J shed 9 bases, with 5 bases lying between them. CDR3 amino acids: CSASPQYF. In nucleotides, the CDR3 is TGCAGTGCTTCCCCGCAGTACTTC.

V and J are TRBV5-6 and TRBJ2-1; D unclear. Germline CDR1 SGHDT, CDR2 YYEEEE. V was trimmed by 3 bases and J by 9 bases, leaving 10 bases between them. The CDR3 spans 12 residues. CDR3 protein: CASSYQAAEQFF. The CDR3 DNA reads as TGTGCCAGCAGCTATCAGGCAGCTGAGCAGTTCTTC.

V usage is TRBV12-5 and J usage is TRBJ2-5, with TRBD1 identical over 11 bases. The CDR3 length is 15 residues. V lost 5 bases to trimming and J lost 2 bases; unmatched junction nucleotides: 4. CDR1 is LGHNT, CDR2 FRNRAP, per germline. The CDR3 loop reads CASGLRDRGQETQYF. CDR3 coding DNA: TGTGCTAGTGGTCTCAGGGACAGGGGGCAAGAGACCCAGTACTTC. Full variable domain (remainder filled in from reference TRBV12-5 and TRBJ2-5): DARVTQTPRHKVTEMGQEVTMRCQPILGHNTVFWYRQTMMQGLELLAYFRNRAPLDDSGMPKDRFSAEMPDATLATLKIQPSEPRDSAVYFCASGLRDRGQETQYFGPGTRLLVL.

This clonotype was picked up many times. This chain connects TRBV6-1 to TRBJ2-1; D assignment may be TRBD1 or TRBD2 (5 bases each). The germline CDR1 and CDR2 sequences are MNHNS and SASEGT. The V gene lost 0 bases and the J gene lost 7 bases, with 10 bases spanning the gap. The CDR3 is made up of 14 amino acids. Here the CDR3 DNA reads TGTGCCAGCAGTGAAGCCGTATGGGGGAATGAGCAGTTCTTC. Protein product: CASSEAVWGNEQFF.

This clonotype occurred many times. The chain carries TRBV5-6 and TRBJ2-1; D perhaps matches TRBD1 (6 bases). Deletions cut 0 bases from V and 10 bases from J, with 14 bases between. Germline V lookup: CDR1 SGHDT, CDR2 YYEEEE. The CDR3 contains 14 residues. CDR3 sequence reads: CASSLAGPGVEQFF. The CDR3 nucleotides read TGTGCCAGCAGCTTGGCCGGTCCAGGGGTCGAGCAGTTCTTC.

Many counts were recorded for this clonotype. The V gene is TRBV30, the J gene TRBJ2-3, with a tentative D call TRBD1 (6 bases). Trimming removed 1 base from V and 7 bases from J, with 12 bases in between. Germline lookup yields CDR1 GTSNPN and CDR2 SVGIG (reference sequence). The CDR3 has 13 residues. In nucleotides, the CDR3 is TGTGCCTGGAGTGCGGACAGACAGAATACGCAGTATTTT. Translating gives CAWSADRQNTQYF.

This clonotype was counted at least ten times. The rearrangement uses TRBV3-1 and TRBJ2-1; 7 nucleotides agree with TRBD2. This CDR3 comprises 14 residues. Germline V gene sequence: CDR1 LGHDT, CDR2 YNNKEL (reference sequence). V trimming: 3 bases; J trimming: 9 bases; junction bases outside the gene matches: 8. The CDR3 reads CASSQLTSLAEQFF. CDR3 DNA: TGTGCCAGCAGCCAGCTGACTAGCTTGGCTGAGCAGTTCTTC.

This clonotype was counted many times. The rearrangement joins TRBV5-1 to TRBJ2-5, with a weak D call TRBD2 (5 bases). The germline gives CDR1 SGHRS, CDR2 YFSETQ. The CDR3 has 11 residues. V was trimmed by 1 base and J by 10 bases, leaving 8 bases between them. The CDR3 sequence: CASSLLGDQYF. Written as DNA, the CDR3 is TGCGCCAGCAGCTTGCTCGGGGACCAGTACTTC.

This clonotype was observed at least ten times. The V call is TRBV11-3, the J call TRBJ2-2; weak D call: TRBD1 (6 bases). The CDR3 has 15 residues. V was shortened by 5 bases and J by 4 bases, with 14 bases between the two germline ends. CDR1 SGHNT and CDR2 YENEEA come from the germline V gene. CDR3 bases: TGTGCCAGCAGCCTTAGGGGGTGGAGCACCGGGGAGCTGTTTTTT. Its protein product is CASSLRGWSTGELFF.

This chain connects TRBV6-1 to TRBJ2-1; 8 bases are shared with TRBD2. The ends lost 1 base at V and 4 bases at J; junction bases unmatched: 3. Germline CDR1 MNHNS, CDR2 SASEGT. This CDR3 contains 15 residues. As DNA, the CDR3 is TGTGCCAGCAGTGAAGTCCCTAGCGGGTACAATGAGCAGTTCTTC. Its protein is CASSEVPSGYNEQFF.

The chain couples TRBV10-3 to TRBJ1-2; a weak D match, TRBD1 (6 bases). With 5 bases removed from V and 4 bases from J, the gap between germline ends came to 14 bases. Germline CDR1 ENHRY, CDR2 SYGVKD. CDR3 length equals 14 residues. CDR3 coding DNA: TGTGCCATCAGTCCCCCCACAGGGACCTATGGCTACACCTTC. As protein: CAISPPTGTYGYTF.